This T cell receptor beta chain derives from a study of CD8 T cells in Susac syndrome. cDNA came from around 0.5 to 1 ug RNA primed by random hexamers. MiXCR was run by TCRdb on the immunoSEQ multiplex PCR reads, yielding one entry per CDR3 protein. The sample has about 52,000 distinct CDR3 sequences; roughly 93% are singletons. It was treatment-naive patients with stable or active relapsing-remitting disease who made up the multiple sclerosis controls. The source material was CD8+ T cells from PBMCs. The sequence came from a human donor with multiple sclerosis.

As DNA, the CDR3 is TGTGCTAGTGGACCAGGGGGCGGCTATGGCTACACCTTC. This sequence encodes CASGPGGGYGYTF. The chain combines TRBV12-5 with TRBJ1-2, with 8 bases matching TRBD1. The germline gives CDR1 LGHNT, CDR2 FRNRAP. The J segment lost 4 bases and the V segment lost 6 bases, leaving 4 bases of the junction unmatched. This CDR3 has 13 amino acids.